A selection of T cell receptor beta chains follows, all from one sample in a study of T-cell memory formation after mild COVID-19. Each CDR3 protein is one row after TCRdb ran MiXCR on the 5' RACE reads. The table records about 33,000 distinct CDR3 sequences, around 21% of them present only once. Sequenced sample: PBMCs or a T cell subset sorted from them (not recorded which). These receptors were obtained from an adult who had mild COVID-19 (a few samples of this study predate the infection). Cell type and time point are not known. CDR3s include the opening cysteine and the closing phenylalanine or tryptophan. The order of the fields is CDR3 length, V gene, CDR3 protein.

14 | TRBV9 | CASSVSPIRGELFF
13 | TRBV18 | CASSPRRAETQYF
15 | TRBV5-1 | CASSLGEGEFYGYTF
13 | TRBV6-5 | CASSYLRGVGYTF
21 | TRBV19 | CASSTTKHSFPGQGYGRTIYF
14 | TRBV7-6 | CASSPGGLNTEAFF
14 | TRBV4-1 | CASSQNRDGYGYTF
15 | TRBV6-6 | CASSKRVGGPTEAFF
12 | TRBV29-1 | CSVVPTGETQYF
11 | TRBV3-1 | CASSQVETQYF
14 | TRBV12-3/TRBV12-4 | CASSRRGRGENQFF
17 | TRBV27 | CASSTSTSGILTGELFF
18 | TRBV4-2 | CASSRGLAGGVSYNEQFF
14 | TRBV29-1 | CSVANRGLGYGYTF
12 | TRBV5-1 | CASSYDNSPLHF
16 | TRBV7-2 | CASSFGFGGGAYEQYF
16 | TRBV4-3 | CASSQDSVRTSYEQYF
13 | TRBV11-1 | CASSPEVNTEAFF
16 | TRBV6-5 | CASSLKQVSYSYEQYF
16 | TRBV3-1 | CASSQDRKLAGGQQYF
14 | TRBV12-3/TRBV12-4 | CASSLGGVGKTQYF
14 | TRBV4-1 | CASSQGLLGNEQFF
19 | TRBV5-1 | CASSYLPPRRGLAGETQYF
14 | TRBV13 | CASSNQGSRSKLFF
16 | TRBV12-5 | CASGLVLPEGAGELFF
14 | TRBV11-1 | CASSRSRAQETQYF
15 | TRBV7-9 | CASSLVAGNFNEQFF
14 | TRBV5-6 | CASSWGQGFDGTFF
14 | TRBV9 | CASSMTGGGTEAFF
14 | TRBV12-3/TRBV12-4 | CASTPRDGNYGYTF
14 | TRBV27 | CASSLDRNQETQYF
14 | TRBV7-2 | CASSLGVANTEAFF